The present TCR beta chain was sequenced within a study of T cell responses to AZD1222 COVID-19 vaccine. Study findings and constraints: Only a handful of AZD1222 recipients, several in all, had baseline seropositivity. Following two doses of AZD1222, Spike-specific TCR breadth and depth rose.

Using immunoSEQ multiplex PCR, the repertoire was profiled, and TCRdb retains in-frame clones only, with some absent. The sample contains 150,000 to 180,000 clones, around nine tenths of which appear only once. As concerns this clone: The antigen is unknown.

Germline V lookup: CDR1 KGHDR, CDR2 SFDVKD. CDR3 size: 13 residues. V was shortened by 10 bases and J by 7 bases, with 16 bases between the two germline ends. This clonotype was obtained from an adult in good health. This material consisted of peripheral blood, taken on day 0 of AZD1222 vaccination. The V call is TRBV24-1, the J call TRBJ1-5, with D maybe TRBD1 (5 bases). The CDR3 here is CATSPRGGQPQHF. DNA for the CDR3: TGTGCCACTTCCCCCCGGGGGGGGCAGCCCCAGCATTTT.